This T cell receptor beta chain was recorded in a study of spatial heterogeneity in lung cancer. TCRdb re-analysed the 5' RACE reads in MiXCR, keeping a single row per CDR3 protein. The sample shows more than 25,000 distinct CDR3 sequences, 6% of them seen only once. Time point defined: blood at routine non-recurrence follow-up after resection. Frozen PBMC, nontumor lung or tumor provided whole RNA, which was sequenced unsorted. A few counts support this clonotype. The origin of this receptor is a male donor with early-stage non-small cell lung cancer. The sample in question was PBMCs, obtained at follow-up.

This chain's CDR3 is CASSLGQEEFF. The CDR3 region has the DNA TGCGCCAGCAGCCTGGGACAGGAGGAGTTCTTC. J is TRBJ2-1 and V is TRBV4-1; TRBD1 matches 8 bases. J gave up 14 bases and V 4 bases, and 4 bases lay outside the gene matches. The V gene's germline CDR1 is MGHRA and CDR2 YSYEKL. The CDR3 runs to 11 residues.